This TCR beta chain was captured in a study of long-term antiretroviral therapy in people with HIV. Study-wide results and caveats: The clones with expansion before ART were dominant in the repertoire at all time points.

The libraries were made with immunoSEQ v3.0 at survey level. Sequenced by immunoSEQ multiplex PCR; TCRdb stores in-frame clones only, minus some. The sample gives tens of thousands of clones, more than 80% of which show up once; about 6% is in the top ten. V dropped 4 bases and J dropped 3; count of bases not matched to a gene: 10. This CDR3 comprises 15 residues. From germline, CDR1 is GTSNPN and CDR2 SVGIG (reference sequence). Treated in the United States were all of the participants with HIV. For this clone: Its target is unknown.

The chain is built from TRBV30 and TRBJ1-1, with TRBD1 matching over 8 bases. The receptor's source is a woman between 50 and 59 years old with HIV. This specimen consisted of unsorted PBMCs, obtained 3.1 years after starting antiretroviral therapy. The CDR3 region has the DNA TGTGCCTGGACCCTTCGACAGGGGCCCGACACTGAAGCTTTCTTT. Amino acid sequence: CAWTLRQGPDTEAFF. The full variable domain, completed using reference TRBV30 and TRBJ1-1, is SQTIHQWPATLVQPVGSPLSLECTVEGTSNPNLYWYRQAAGRGLQLLFYSVGIGQISSEVPQNLSASRPQDRQFILSSKKLLLSDSGFYLCAWTLRQGPDTEAFFGQGTRLTVV.